The source of this T cell receptor beta chain is a study of T cell repertoires in cytomegalovirus infection. Study summary: Matching HLA type, along with CMV infection, was indicated by public TCR beta signatures. Study observations and caveats: Cumulative public TCR beta family frequency identified carriers of CMV plus the relevant HLA. The ex vivo response was dominated by HLA-C-restricted CMV-specific TCR beta clonotypes.

V was pared by 7 bases and J by 0 bases, with 10 bases between. Germline CDR1 is SGHTA and CDR2 is FQGTGA. This CDR3 is built from 14 residues. A remark on this clonotype: Its target is unknown.

TCRdb re-called the reads through MiXCR, storing one row per CDR3 protein. The data contain tens of thousands of distinct CDR3 sequences, approximately 20% of them singletons. The chain links TRBV7-3 to TRBJ1-3, with a tentative D call TRBD1 (5 bases). The sequencing sample was made of PBMCs, sequenced either directly or after in vitro stimulation (not recorded which). The receptor's source is a human donor in good health (CMV status not recorded). Some clones in this sample may be carry-over from other donors' samples. The CDR3 DNA follows: TGTGCCAGCAACCGACAGACCTCTGGAAACACCATATATTTT. Translated, it gives CASNRQTSGNTIYF.